This T cell receptor (beta chain) was sequenced in a study of cytomegalovirus exposure and HLA in healthy donors. Comments on this clone: No antigen is known for it.

The study's findings and limits: A few V segments could not be told apart, such as TRBV6-2 and TRBV6-3, and were left out.

The CDR3 extends over 17 amino acids. J gave up 0 bases and V 6 bases, and 7 bases lay outside the gene matches. Germline CDR1 is ENHRY and CDR2 is SYGVKD. The PCR used 60 Vbeta and 13 Jbeta primers. TCRdb keeps only in-frame clones here, not all; method: immunoSEQ multiplex PCR. This table holds roughly 33,000 clones, 80% found once. The chain links TRBV10-3 to TRBJ2-3; the match to TRBD2 covers 12 bases. The source of this sequence is a male donor in good health and CMV-seronegative. The sample taken for sequencing was PBMCs. CDR3 in amino acids: CAIRTQLAGGSTDTQYF. The CDR3 coding sequence is TGTGCCATCAGGACACAACTAGCGGGGGGCAGCACAGATACGCAGTATTTT.